This T cell receptor (beta chain) was sequenced for a study of T-cell reconstitution after alpha-beta-depleted transplantation in children. V was cut by 7 bases and J by 8 bases, with 18 bases left in between. CDR3 length: 13 amino acids. The germline V gene has CDR1 SQVTM and CDR2 ANQGSEA. Only a few counts were recorded for this clonotype. As it was prepared, the TCRbeta library received unique molecular identifiers. TCRdb reprocessed the PCR reads with MiXCR, giving one entry per CDR3 protein. Of hundreds of thousands of distinct CDR3 sequences in the sample, around 23% were seen once. The TCR sequence derives from a boy under two years old who had a stem cell transplant for acute myeloid leukemia, so the T cells may come from the graft donor. This sequence joins TRBV29-1 and TRBJ2-4; a possible D gene is TRBD2 (6 bases). Source: PBMCs, mostly from graft donor cells, taken 360 days after TCRalphabeta/CD19-depleted stem cell transplant. CDR3 coding DNA: TGCAGCGCCCGCGGGACGGCGAGGGACATTCAGTACTTC. This sequence encodes CSARGTARDIQYF.